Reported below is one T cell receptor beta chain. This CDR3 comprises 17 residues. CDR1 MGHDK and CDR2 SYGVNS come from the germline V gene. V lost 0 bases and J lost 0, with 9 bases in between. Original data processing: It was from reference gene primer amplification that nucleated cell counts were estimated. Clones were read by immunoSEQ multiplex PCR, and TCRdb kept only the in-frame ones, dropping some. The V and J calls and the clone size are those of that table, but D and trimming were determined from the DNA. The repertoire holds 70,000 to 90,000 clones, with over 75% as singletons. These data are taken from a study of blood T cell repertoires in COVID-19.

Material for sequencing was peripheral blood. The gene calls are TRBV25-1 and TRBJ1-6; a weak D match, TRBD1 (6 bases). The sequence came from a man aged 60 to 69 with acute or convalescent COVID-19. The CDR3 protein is CASSEYGQSSYNSPLHF. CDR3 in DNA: TGTGCCAGCAGTGAATATGGACAGAGCTCCTATAATTCACCCCTCCACTTT.